Shown below are 32 T cell receptor beta chains from a single sample sequenced in a study of blood T cells in healthy people across ages. Primers used in a second PCR of roughly 7 to 11 cycles were a sample-barcoded 5' primer and a J-beta primer mix. One entry per CDR3 protein results from TCRdb running MiXCR on the 5' RACE reads. Among about 640,000 distinct CDR3 sequences listed, roughly 53% were seen once. What was sequenced was blood. The origin of the receptors is a man between 60 and 75 years old in good health.

The chain carries TRBV20-1 and TRBJ1-4; D is unclear. The CDR3 contains 14 residues. Germline values: CDR1 DFQATT, CDR2 SNEGSKA (reference sequence). V lost 6 bases to trimming and J lost 1 base, with 12 bases between them. The CDR3, as DNA: TGCAGTGCCACGAAGTTTGTAACTAATGAAAAACTGTTTTTT. Translating it yields CSATKFVTNEKLFF.

This clonotype was detected only a few times. This CDR3 is CASSHRDTQYF. The DNA for the CDR3 is TGTGCCAGCAGTCACAGGGATACTCAGTACTTC. This sequence joins TRBV27 and TRBJ2-4; possibly TRBD1 for D (6 bases). V was cut by 5 bases and J by 12 bases, with 11 bases left in between. Germline assignment: CDR1 MNHEY and CDR2 SMNVEV (reference sequence). The CDR3 spans 11 residues.

This chain uses TRBV28 with TRBJ1-3; D gene ambiguous. Germline V gene lookup returns CDR1 MDHEN and CDR2 SYDVKM. V lost 6 bases to trimming and J lost 4 bases, with 10 bases between them. The CDR3 runs 13 residues. This chain's CDR3 is CASSISSGNTIYF. In DNA, the CDR3 is TGTGCCAGCAGCATATCGAGCGGAAACACCATATATTTT.

This clonotype was detected only a few times. The gene calls are TRBV15 and TRBJ2-6; D call uncertain. CDR1 and CDR2 from the germline V gene are LNHNV and YYDKDF (reference sequence). Trimming removed 4 bases at V and 3 bases at J, with 4 bases between. This CDR3 has 13 amino acids. Written as DNA, the CDR3 is TGTGCCACCAGCATGTATGGGGCCAACGTCCTGACTTTC. Translated: CATSMYGANVLTF.

The rearrangement uses TRBV4-2 and TRBJ2-1; 10 bases fit TRBD1. With 4 bases clipped from V and 6 bases from J, the junction kept 15 bases outside the gene matches. This CDR3 has 18 residues. Germline CDR1 is LGHNA and CDR2 is YNFKEQ. The chain's CDR3 is CASSRETGGLSQGNEQFF. CDR3 in DNA: TGTGCCAGCAGCCGAGAGACAGGGGGCCTTTCTCAGGGCAATGAGCAGTTCTTC.

The chain joins TRBV6-5 to TRBJ1-4; D not resolved. The germline gives CDR1 MNHEY, CDR2 SVGAGI. V lost 0 bases, J lost 4 bases, and 9 bases lay in between. This CDR3 spans 15 amino acids. The CDR3 coding sequence is TGTGCCAGCAGTTACTCGAGGCAGTTTAATGAAAAACTGTTTTTT. This codes for CASSYSRQFNEKLFF.

This clonotype was counted between two and nine times. The chain is built from TRBV6-4 and TRBJ2-3; D could derive from TRBD1 or TRBD2 (5 bases each). Germline CDR1 MRHNA, CDR2 SNTAGT. Trimming removed 2 bases at V and 6 bases at J, with 9 bases between. This CDR3 is 13 amino acids long. The CDR3 protein is CASSDHEGDTQYF. In DNA, the CDR3 is TGTGCCAGCAGTGACCACGAGGGGGATACGCAGTATTTT.

The chain combines TRBV20-1 with TRBJ1-2; possible D gene TRBD1, 6 bases. CDR3 length equals 15 residues. Germline V gene sequence: CDR1 DFQATT, CDR2 SNEGSKA (reference sequence). The germline V and J ends were trimmed by 6 bases and 4 bases, with 21 bases remaining between them. CDR3 DNA sequence: TGCAGTGCGGTAGTTTCCGGGGGCTTAGGCTATGGCTACACCTTC. It specifies CSAVVSGGLGYGYTF.

This clonotype was counted a single time. The rearrangement links TRBV28 to TRBJ2-3; D unclear. The CDR3 is made up of 15 amino acids. Germline CDR1 MDHEN, CDR2 SYDVKM. Deletions cut 3 bases from V and 1 base from J, with 11 bases between. The CDR3 reads CASSLPGSGTDTQYF. The CDR3 region has the DNA TGTGCCAGCAGTTTGCCGGGCTCGGGCACAGATACGCAGTATTTT.

The chain employs TRBV6-6 and TRBJ2-1; a weak D match, TRBD2 (5 bases). Germline V gives CDR1 MNHNY, CDR2 SVGAGI (reference sequence). With 4 bases removed from V and 2 bases from J, the gap between germline ends came to 9 bases. This CDR3 region has 14 residues. The chain's CDR3 is CASSSWTAYNEQFF. The CDR3 bases are TGTGCCAGCAGTTCCTGGACTGCCTACAATGAGCAGTTCTTC.

V and J are TRBV6-5 and TRBJ1-4; D possibly corresponds to TRBD1 (5 bases). Trimming left V 5 bases short and J 8 bases short, with 12 bases between. Per germline, CDR1 MNHEY and CDR2 SVGAGI. The CDR3 has 13 residues. CDR3 sequence (DNA): TGTGCCAGCAGTGACCGTCGACAGGAAAAACTGTTTTTT. This sequence encodes CASSDRRQEKLFF.

The rearrangement uses TRBV6-5 and TRBJ1-2; a weak D match, TRBD1 (5 bases). V lost 0 bases to trimming and J lost 5 bases, with 19 bases between them. CDR3 length: 17 residues. From germline, CDR1 is MNHEY and CDR2 SVGAGI. The CDR3 reads CASSYSQGLGGGYGYTF. The CDR3 DNA reads TGTGCCAGCAGTTACTCGCAAGGACTCGGGGGAGGATATGGCTACACCTTC.

This clonotype was picked up a small number of times. The chain links TRBV3-1 to TRBJ1-2; D unclear. Trimming stripped 4 bases from V and 3 bases from J, with 9 bases between. CDR1 is LGHDT, CDR2 YNNKEL, per germline (reference sequence). This CDR3 has 13 amino acids. The chain's CDR3 is CASSPDGYYGYTF. The CDR3 nucleotides read TGTGCCAGCAGCCCGGACGGTTACTATGGCTACACCTTC.

The CDR3: CASSPRTEQNIQYF. In DNA form, the CDR3 reads TGTGCCAGCAGCCCAAGGACAGAACAAAACATTCAGTACTTC. The chain couples TRBV9 to TRBJ2-4; perhaps TRBD1 as D (6 bases). This CDR3 contains 14 residues. V gave up 4 bases and J gave up 5 bases, with 13 bases separating them. CDR1 is SGDLS and CDR2 is YYNGEE in the germline V gene.

This clonotype showed up just a few times. The rearrangement links TRBV25-1 to TRBJ2-4; D could derive from TRBD1 or TRBD2 (5 bases each). Trimming pared 1 base from V and 3 bases from J, leaving 13 bases between. CDR3 length: 16 amino acids. Germline CDR1 reads MGHDK; CDR2 reads SYGVNS. DNA for the CDR3: TGTGCCAGCAGTGAATCCGGGGCTACGGGCAAAAACATTCAGTACTTC. Translating it yields CASSESGATGKNIQYF.

The chain uses TRBV18 and TRBJ2-5, with 11 bases that match TRBD2. The junction had 7 bases not matched to a gene; V was cut back by 4 bases and J by 3 bases. CDR1 and CDR2 from the germline V gene are KGHSH and LQKENI. The length of the CDR3 is 16 residues. The CDR3 sequence is CASSQNSGGAEETQYF. CDR3 sequence (DNA): TGTGCCAGCTCACAGAATAGCGGGGGGGCCGAAGAGACCCAGTACTTC.

This clonotype was observed a handful of times. The chain employs TRBV20-1 and TRBJ2-1; D tentatively reads TRBD1 or TRBD2 (5 bases each). V was pared by 1 base and J by 3 bases, with 7 bases between. Germline V CDR1 and CDR2: DFQATT, SNEGSKA (reference sequence). The CDR3 contains 13 residues. The CDR3: CSARVGDYNEQFF. The CDR3 nucleotides are TGCAGTGCTAGAGTGGGGGACTACAATGAGCAGTTCTTC.

The chain links TRBV20-1 to TRBJ2-3; 9 bases match TRBD2. CDR3 length: 12 amino acids. V lost 6 bases to trimming and J lost 7 bases; unmatched junction nucleotides: 5. The V gene's germline CDR1 is DFQATT and CDR2 SNEGSKA (reference sequence). The CDR3 coding sequence is TGCAGTGCGGGGACTAGCATGAATACGCAGTATTTT. This codes for CSAGTSMNTQYF.

This rearrangement joins TRBV6-5 to TRBJ2-1; TRBD2 matches at 7 bases. The germline V gene encodes CDR1 MNHEY and CDR2 SVGAGI. V lost 7 bases, J lost 4 bases, and 7 bases stayed unmatched. This CDR3 is 14 amino acids long. The CDR3 bases are TGTGCCAGCACTGCGCCTAGCGGTTACAATGAGCAGTTCTTC. Its translation: CASTAPSGYNEQFF.

This clonotype was seen a handful of times. The chain joins TRBV25-1 to TRBJ1-2; no reliable D call. In germline, CDR1 is MGHDK, CDR2 SYGVNS. V lost 1 base, J lost 6 bases, and 9 bases lay in between. The CDR3 length is 13 residues. The CDR3 region has the DNA TGTGCCAGCAGTGAATCCTCGACCGATGGCTACACCTTC. Its translation: CASSESSTDGYTF.

V is TRBV7-8 and J is TRBJ2-5, with a possible D match to TRBD2 (6 bases). CDR1 SGHVS and CDR2 FQNEAQ come from the germline V gene. This CDR3 contains 14 residues. V lost 4 bases and J 5 bases, leaving 14 bases between the germline ends. The CDR3 nucleotides read TGTGCCAGCAGCTCCCTGGAGGGCCGGGAGACCCAGTACTTC. It is translated as CASSSLEGRETQYF.

V gene TRBV6-1 combines with J gene TRBJ2-5, with 14 bases fitting TRBD2. This CDR3 region has 15 residues. CDR1 MNHNS and CDR2 SASEGT come from the germline V gene. The ends lost 9 bases at V and 5 bases at J; junction bases unmatched: 8. This chain's CDR3 is CARETSGGAWETQYF. The CDR3 DNA reads as TGTGCCAGGGAGACTAGCGGGGGGGCCTGGGAGACCCAGTACTTC.

The chain joins TRBV12-3 or TRBV12-4 to TRBJ2-1; 7 bases align to TRBD2. V was pared by 6 bases and J by 0 bases, with 8 bases of the junction left unmatched. There are 16 residues in the CDR3. CDR3 in amino acids: CASSDPGTNSYNEQFF. CDR3 coding DNA: TGTGCCAGCAGCGATCCCGGGACTAACTCCTACAATGAGCAGTTCTTC.

This clonotype has at least ten counts. The CDR3 bases are TGTGCCAGCAGTTTGAGTCAGATGAACACTGAAGCTTTCTTT. Protein product: CASSLSQMNTEAFF. The chain recombines TRBV12-3 or TRBV12-4 with TRBJ1-1; D call uncertain. This CDR3 has 14 amino acids. V lost 3 bases, J lost 0 bases, and 8 bases lay in between.

Details on this clonotype: A much larger clone is a single base away; this may be a read error. The chain employs TRBV9 and TRBJ2-7, with D perhaps assigned TRBD1 or TRBD2 (5 bases each). Looked up from germline, CDR1 is SGDLS and CDR2 is YYNGEE. This CDR3 region has 18 residues. Between the trimmed V and J ends, which lost 2 bases and 7 bases, there was a span of 28 bases. As DNA, the CDR3 is TGTGCCAGCAGCGTGGGGGTGCAGGTGTTACCCTCCTACAATGAGCAGTACTTC. Translation gives CASSVGVQVLPSYNEQYF.

The V gene is TRBV29-1, the J gene TRBJ2-1, with 9 nucleotides matching TRBD1. V lost 6 bases and J lost 8; bases outside the gene matches: 17. The CDR3 loop spans 16 amino acids. Per germline, CDR1 SQVTM and CDR2 ANQGSEA. CDR3 in amino acids: CSVDSPGTGFGDEQFF. CDR3 nucleotides: TGCAGCGTCGACTCCCCCGGGACAGGGTTTGGGGATGAGCAGTTCTTC.

This CDR3 reads CASSLATAFADFNTGELFF. CDR3 in DNA: TGTGCCAGCAGCTTAGCGACGGCCTTCGCAGATTTCAACACCGGGGAGCTGTTTTTT. V and J are TRBV7-6 and TRBJ2-2; D is uncertain. The V gene lost 0 bases and the J gene lost 2 bases, with 19 bases spanning the gap. The CDR3 totals 19 residues. Germline-derived CDR1 and CDR2 are SGHVS and FNYEAQ.

This clonotype was observed once. The V and J genes are TRBV5-1 and TRBJ2-1, with D perhaps matching TRBD2 (6 bases). Germline CDR1 SGHRS, CDR2 YFSETQ. The CDR3 is 15 residues long. V was shortened by 2 bases and J by 5 bases, with 14 bases between the two germline ends. The CDR3 reads CASSFGIRGNNEQFF. The CDR3 nucleotides read TGCGCCAGCAGCTTTGGGATACGGGGGAACAATGAGCAGTTCTTC.

The rearrangement joins TRBV28 to TRBJ2-6; maybe TRBD2 (6 bases). Trimming took off 5 bases at V and 0 bases at J, with 20 bases between the two ends. Germline V gene sequence: CDR1 MDHEN, CDR2 SYDVKM. There are 19 residues in the CDR3. For the CDR3, the DNA is TGTGCCAGCAGTGGAAGGGGTACGGGGGATAACTCTGGGGCCAACGTCCTGACTTTC. Translation gives CASSGRGTGDNSGANVLTF.

The table lists this clonotype with a few counts. The V gene is TRBV7-2, the J gene TRBJ1-1; TRBD1 matches at 8 bases. In germline, CDR1 is SGHTA, CDR2 FQGNSA. V was clipped by 5 bases and J by 4 bases; unmatched bases: 6. CDR3 size: 14 residues. CDR3 protein: CASSPRTGTTEAFF. The CDR3 nucleotides are TGTGCCAGCAGCCCAAGGACAGGGACCACTGAAGCTTTCTTT.

There are a few counts of this clonotype. The gene calls are TRBV3-1 and TRBJ2-1, with TRBD2 matching over 11 bases. The CDR3 length is 19 residues. The V gene's germline CDR1 is LGHDT and CDR2 YNNKEL (reference sequence). The V gene end was trimmed by 1 base and the J gene end by 0 bases; junction bases not matched to a gene: 8. Here the CDR3 reads CASSQGGLAVRSSYNEQFF. The CDR3, as DNA: TGTGCCAGCAGCCAAGGGGGACTAGCGGTGAGGAGCTCCTACAATGAGCAGTTCTTC.

For this clonotype: The missing conserved phenylalanine or tryptophan at the end of this CDR3 makes a read error likely. The gene calls are TRBV20-1 and TRBJ2-5, with a weak D call TRBD2 (6 bases). The CDR3 length is 13 residues. Germline assignment: CDR1 DFQATT and CDR2 SNEGSKA (reference sequence). V lost 3 bases and J lost 5, with 13 bases in between. The CDR3 DNA is TGCAGTGCTAGTACCGGGACTTTCGAGACCCAGTACTGC. This gives the protein CSASTGTFETQYC.